This note documents a single TCR beta chain sequence. These data come from a study of T cell changes during pregnancy in multiple sclerosis. Libraries were prepared by immunoSEQ multiplex PCR; TCRdb keeps only in-frame clonotypes and omits some of them. Altogether just under 80,000 clones are present, just over 90% being singletons, with the ten largest covering 0.65% to 0.75%. The CDR3 runs 13 residues. Germline loops: CDR1 SGHNT, CDR2 YYREEE (reference sequence). V shed 3 bases, J shed 1 base, and the junction held 0 bases outside the gene matches. This sequence originates from a female donor in good health, enrolled as a control in a pregnancy study. This material consisted of peripheral blood, taken in the second trimester of pregnancy. The chain carries TRBV5-4 and TRBJ2-5; 7 nucleotides match TRBD1. In DNA, the CDR3 is TGTGCCAGCAGCTGGGACAGCCAAGAGACCCAGTACTTC. It is translated as CASSWDSQETQYF.